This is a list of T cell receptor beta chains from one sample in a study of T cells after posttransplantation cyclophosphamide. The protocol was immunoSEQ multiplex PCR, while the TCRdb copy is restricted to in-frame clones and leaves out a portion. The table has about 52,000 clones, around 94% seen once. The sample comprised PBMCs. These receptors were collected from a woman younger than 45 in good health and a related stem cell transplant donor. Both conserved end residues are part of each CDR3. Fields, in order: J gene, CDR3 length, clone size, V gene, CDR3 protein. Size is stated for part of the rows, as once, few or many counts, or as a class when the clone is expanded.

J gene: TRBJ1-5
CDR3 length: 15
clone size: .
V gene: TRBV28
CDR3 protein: CASSLRPRAGQPQHF

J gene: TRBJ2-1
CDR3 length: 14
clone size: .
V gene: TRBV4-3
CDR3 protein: CASSQDPFTGEQFF

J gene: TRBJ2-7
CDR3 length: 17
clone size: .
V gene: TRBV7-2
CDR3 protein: CAPAGDRGLILGSEQYF

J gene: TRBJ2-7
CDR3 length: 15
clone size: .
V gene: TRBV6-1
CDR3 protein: CASSEGTGETYEQYF

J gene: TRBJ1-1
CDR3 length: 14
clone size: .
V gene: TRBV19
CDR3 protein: CASSAQTKNTEAFF

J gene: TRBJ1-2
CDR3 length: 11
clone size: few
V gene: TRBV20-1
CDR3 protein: CSAGQGNGYTF

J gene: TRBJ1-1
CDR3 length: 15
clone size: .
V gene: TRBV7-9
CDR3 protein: CASRGLGTGNTEAFF

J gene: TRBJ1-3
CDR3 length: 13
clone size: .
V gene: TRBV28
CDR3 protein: CASSPTVRNTIYF

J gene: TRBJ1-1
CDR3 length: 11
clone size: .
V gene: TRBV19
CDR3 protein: CASSRGAEAFF

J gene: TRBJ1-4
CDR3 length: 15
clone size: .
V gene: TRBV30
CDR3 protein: CAWRGDAGGSEKLFF

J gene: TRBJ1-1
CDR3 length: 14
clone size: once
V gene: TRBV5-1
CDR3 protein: CASSSDRGETEAFF